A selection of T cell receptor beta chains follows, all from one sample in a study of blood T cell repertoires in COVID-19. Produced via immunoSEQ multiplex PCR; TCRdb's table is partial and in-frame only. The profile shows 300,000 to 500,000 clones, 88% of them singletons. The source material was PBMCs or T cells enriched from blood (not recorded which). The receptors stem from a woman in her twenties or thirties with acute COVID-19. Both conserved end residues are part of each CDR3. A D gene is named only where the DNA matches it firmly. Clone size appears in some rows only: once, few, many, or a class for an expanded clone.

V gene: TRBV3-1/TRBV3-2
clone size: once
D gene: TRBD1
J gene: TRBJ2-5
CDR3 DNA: TGTGCCAGCAGCCGTAACCTCGGACAGGGGGCGCGGGAGACCCAGTACTTC
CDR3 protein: CASSRNLGQGARETQYF

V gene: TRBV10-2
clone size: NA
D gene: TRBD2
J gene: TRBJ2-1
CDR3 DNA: TGCGCCAGCACCTTGACTAGCGGGAGCTACAATGAGCAGTTCTTC
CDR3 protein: CASTLTSGSYNEQFF

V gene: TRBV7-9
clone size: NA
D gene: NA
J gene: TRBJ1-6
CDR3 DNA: TGTGCCAGCAGGCAACACGTGACAGAAACCAATTCACCCCTCCACTTT
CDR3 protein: CASRQHVTETNSPLHF

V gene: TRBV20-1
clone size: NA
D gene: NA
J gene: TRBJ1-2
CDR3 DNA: TGCAGTGCCCACGGTCCGGGCTACACCTTC
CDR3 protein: CSAHGPGYTF

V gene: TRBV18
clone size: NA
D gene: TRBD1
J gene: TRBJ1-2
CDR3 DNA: TGTGCCAGCTCGCCCGACCGCTACAGGGGGGACTATGGCTACACCTTC
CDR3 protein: CASSPDRYRGDYGYTF

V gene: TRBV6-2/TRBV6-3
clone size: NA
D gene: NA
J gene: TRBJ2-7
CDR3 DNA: TGTGCCAGCAGTTACAATCCACGAGTCGGGAAGGACTACGAGCAGTACTTC
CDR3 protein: CASSYNPRVGKDYEQYF

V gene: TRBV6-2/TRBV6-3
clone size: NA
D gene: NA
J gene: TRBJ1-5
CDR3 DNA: TGTGCCAGCAGTTACACGGACAACAATCAGCCCCAGCATTTT
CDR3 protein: CASSYTDNNQPQHF

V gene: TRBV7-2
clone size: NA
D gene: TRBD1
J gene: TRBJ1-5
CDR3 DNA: TGTGCCAGCAGCTACACAGGGGCTCGCAATCAGCCCCAGCATTTT
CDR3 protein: CASSYTGARNQPQHF

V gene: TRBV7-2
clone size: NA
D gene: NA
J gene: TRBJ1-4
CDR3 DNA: TGTGCCAGCAGCTTAGGGATGAGGGCAGATAAGGAAAAACTGTTTTTT
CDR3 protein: CASSLGMRADKEKLFF

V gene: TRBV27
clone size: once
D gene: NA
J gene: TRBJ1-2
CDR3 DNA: TGTGCCAGCAGTTTACGCCCAGGAAACTATGGCTACACCTTC
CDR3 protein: CASSLRPGNYGYTF

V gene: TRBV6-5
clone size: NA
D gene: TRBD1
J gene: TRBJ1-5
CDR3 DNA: TGTGCCAGCAGCCCCCGGGACAGGGTCAATCAGCCCCAGCATTTT
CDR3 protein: CASSPRDRVNQPQHF

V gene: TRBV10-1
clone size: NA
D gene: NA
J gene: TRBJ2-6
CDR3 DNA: TGCGCCATCGTTCCGGGACTGAGCCACTCTGGGGCCAACGTCCTGACTTTC
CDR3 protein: CAIVPGLSHSGANVLTF

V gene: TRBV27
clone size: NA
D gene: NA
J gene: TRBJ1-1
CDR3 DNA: TGTGCCAGCAGGCGGGGGGGGGACATGAACACTGAAGCTTTCTTT
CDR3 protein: CASRRGGDMNTEAFF

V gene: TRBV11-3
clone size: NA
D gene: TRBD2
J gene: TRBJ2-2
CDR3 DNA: TGTGCCAGCAGCTCCGGGGGGGCCGGGGAGCTGTTTTTT
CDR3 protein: CASSSGGAGELFF

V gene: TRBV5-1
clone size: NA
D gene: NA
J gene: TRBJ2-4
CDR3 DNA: TGCGCCAGCAGACAGTTAGAGAGGGACAAAAACATTCAGTACTTC
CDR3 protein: CASRQLERDKNIQYF

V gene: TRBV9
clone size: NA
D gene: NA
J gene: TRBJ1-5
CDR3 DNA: TGTGCCAGCAGCCCCTACACAGGCCTTCAGCCCCAGCATTTT
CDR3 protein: CASSPYTGLQPQHF

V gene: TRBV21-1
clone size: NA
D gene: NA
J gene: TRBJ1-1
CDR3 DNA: TGTGCCAGCAGCAAACCAGACAGGGGGCGGGAAGCTTTCTTT
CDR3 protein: CASSKPDRGREAFF

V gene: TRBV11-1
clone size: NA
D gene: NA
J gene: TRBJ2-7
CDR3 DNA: TGTGCCAGCAGCCCGGAACAGGATTCCTACGAGCAGTACTTC
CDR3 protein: CASSPEQDSYEQYF

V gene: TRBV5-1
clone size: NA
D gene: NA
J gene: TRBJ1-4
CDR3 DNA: TGCGCCAGCAGCCTGGGAGGAGCAGAAGAAAAACTGTTTTTT
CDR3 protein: CASSLGGAEEKLFF

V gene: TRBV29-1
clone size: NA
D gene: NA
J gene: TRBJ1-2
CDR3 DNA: TGCAGCGTTGAGCCAGGGATTGGCTACACCTTC
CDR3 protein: CSVEPGIGYTF

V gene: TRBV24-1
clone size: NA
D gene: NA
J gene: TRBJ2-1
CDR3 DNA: TGTGCCACCAGTGATTTGAAGGCGTCGGCGGTCAATGAGCAGTTCTTC
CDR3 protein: CATSDLKASAVNEQFF

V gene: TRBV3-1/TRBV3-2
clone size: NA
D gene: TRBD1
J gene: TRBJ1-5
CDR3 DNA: TGTGCCAGCAGCCGAACAGGGGGCGTAAATCAGCCCCAGCATTTT
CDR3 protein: CASSRTGGVNQPQHF

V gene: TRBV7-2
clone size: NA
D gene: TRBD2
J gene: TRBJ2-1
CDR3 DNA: TGTGCCAGCAGCTCCCAATTTAGCGGGAGCTCCTACAATGAGCAGTTCTTC
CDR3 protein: CASSSQFSGSSYNEQFF

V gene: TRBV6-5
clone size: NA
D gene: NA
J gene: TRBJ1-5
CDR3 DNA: TGTGCCAGCAGTACGAGCTATAGCAATCAGCCCCAGCATTTT
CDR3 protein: CASSTSYSNQPQHF

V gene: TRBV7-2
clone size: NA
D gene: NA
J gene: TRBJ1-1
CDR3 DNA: TGTGCCAGCAGCCCAAAGGCGGGGAACACTGAAGCTTTCTTT
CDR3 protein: CASSPKAGNTEAFF

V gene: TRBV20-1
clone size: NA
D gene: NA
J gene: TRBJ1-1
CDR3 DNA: TGCAGTGCTGAACAGGGCACTGAAGCTTTCTTT
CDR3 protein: CSAEQGTEAFF

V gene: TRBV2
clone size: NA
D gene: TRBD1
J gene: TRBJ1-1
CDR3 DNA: TGTGCCAGCAGGGGACAGCAGAACACTGAAGCTTTCTTT
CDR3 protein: CASRGQQNTEAFF

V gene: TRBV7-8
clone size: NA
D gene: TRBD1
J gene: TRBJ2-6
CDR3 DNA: TGTGCCAGCAGCTTAGGGCGTGACAGGGTTGGGGCCAACGTCCTGACTTTC
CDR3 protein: CASSLGRDRVGANVLTF

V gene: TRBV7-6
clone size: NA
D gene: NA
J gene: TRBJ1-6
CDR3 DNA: TGTGCCAGCAGCTTAGAGTCTTCCACAGGGAATAATTCACCCCTCCACTTT
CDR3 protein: CASSLESSTGNNSPLHF

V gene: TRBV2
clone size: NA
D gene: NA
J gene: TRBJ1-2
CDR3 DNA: TGTGCCAGCGGAGTAGAGGGATCTGGCTACACCTTC
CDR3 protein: CASGVEGSGYTF

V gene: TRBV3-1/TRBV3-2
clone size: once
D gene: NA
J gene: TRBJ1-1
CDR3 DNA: TGTGCCAGCAGACTCCGGGACAAGGGGACTGAAGCTTTCTTT
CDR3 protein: CASRLRDKGTEAFF

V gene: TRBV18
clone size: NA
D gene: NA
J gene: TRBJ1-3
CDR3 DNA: TGTGCCAGCTCACCACTTCCGGGACATTCCCCTGGTGGAAACACCATATATTTT
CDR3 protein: CASSPLPGHSPGGNTIYF

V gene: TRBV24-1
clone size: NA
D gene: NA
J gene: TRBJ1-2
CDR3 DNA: TGTGCCACCAGTAGCACGGCTGGGACATCCTATGGCTACACCTTC
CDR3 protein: CATSSTAGTSYGYTF

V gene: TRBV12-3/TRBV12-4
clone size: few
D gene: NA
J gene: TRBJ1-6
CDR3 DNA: TGTGCCAGCAGTCCAGGGAGGGCCTCACCCCTCCACTTT
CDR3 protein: CASSPGRASPLHF

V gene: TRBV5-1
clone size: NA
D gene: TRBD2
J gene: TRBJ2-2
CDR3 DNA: TGCGCCAGCAGCCGCGAGGGACTAGCGGGGCCTAGGGGGCACCGGGAGCTGTTTTTT
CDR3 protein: CASSREGLAGPRGHRELFF

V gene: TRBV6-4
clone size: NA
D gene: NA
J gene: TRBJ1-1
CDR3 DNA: TGTGCCAGCAGTGAGGCAGGTAACACTGAAGCTTTCTTT
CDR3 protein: CASSEAGNTEAFF

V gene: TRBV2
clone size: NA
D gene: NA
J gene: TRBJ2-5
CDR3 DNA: TGTGCCAGCAGCCTCGACAGTCAAGAGACCCAGTACTTC
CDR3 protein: CASSLDSQETQYF

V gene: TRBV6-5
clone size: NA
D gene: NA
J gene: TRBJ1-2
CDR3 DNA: TGTGCCAGCAGTTACACAGTTAACTATGGCTACACCTTC
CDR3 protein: CASSYTVNYGYTF

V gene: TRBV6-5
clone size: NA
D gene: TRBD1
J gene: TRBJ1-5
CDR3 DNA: TGTGCCAGCAGTTCGGGGACAGGGGGCGCCGGGCAGCCCCAGCATTTT
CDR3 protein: CASSSGTGGAGQPQHF

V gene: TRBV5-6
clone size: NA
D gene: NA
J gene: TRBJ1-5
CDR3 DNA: TGTGCCAGCAGCTTGGGTACCGTGCGAGGTAGCAATCAGCCCCAGCATTTT
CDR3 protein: CASSLGTVRGSNQPQHF

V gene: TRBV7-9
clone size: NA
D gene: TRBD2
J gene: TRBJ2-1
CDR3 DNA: TGTGCCAGCACAAACCTAGCGGGGGGCATCCATGAGCAGTTCTTC
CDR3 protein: CASTNLAGGIHEQFF

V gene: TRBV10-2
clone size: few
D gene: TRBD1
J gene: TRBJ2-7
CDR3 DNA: TGCGCCAGCAGTGAATTACAGGGGCACTCCTACGAGCAGTACTTC
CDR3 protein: CASSELQGHSYEQYF

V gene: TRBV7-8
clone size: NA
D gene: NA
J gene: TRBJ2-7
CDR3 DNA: TGTGCCAGCAGCTTAGCGCCGGCCTACGAGCAGTACTTC
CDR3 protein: CASSLAPAYEQYF

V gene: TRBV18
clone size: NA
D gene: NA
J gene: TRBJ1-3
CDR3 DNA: TGTGCCAGCTCCCCAGCAGGTGCTGGTAACACCATATATTTT
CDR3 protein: CASSPAGAGNTIYF

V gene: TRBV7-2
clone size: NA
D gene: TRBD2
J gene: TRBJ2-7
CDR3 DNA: TGTGCCAGCAGCCTAGAGCGGGGTCCCTCCTACGAGCAGTACTTC
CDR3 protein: CASSLERGPSYEQYF

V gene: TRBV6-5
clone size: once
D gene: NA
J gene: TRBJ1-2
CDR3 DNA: TGTGCCAGCAGTTACTCGGCATTTGGGGAGGGCTACACCTTC
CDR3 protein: CASSYSAFGEGYTF

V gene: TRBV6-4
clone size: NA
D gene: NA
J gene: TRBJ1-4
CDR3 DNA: TGTGCCAGCATTCGATTCTCAGGTAAGAGGGAAACTAATGAAAAACTGTTTTTT
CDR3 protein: CASIRFSGKRETNEKLFF